Reported below is one T cell receptor (beta chain). These data belong to a study of shared clonotypes between healthy human individuals. Naive CD8 cells, CD45RO-negative and positively selected for CCR7, excluded terminally differentiated effector memory CD45RA+ cells. Assay used: immunoSEQ multiplex PCR; TCRdb lists only in-frame clones, some missing. Of roughly 2,000,000 clones in the sample, around 96% were seen once. V lost 7 bases and J lost 1, with 16 bases in between. This CDR3 is built from 15 residues. CDR1 and CDR2 (germline): LNHDA, SQIVND (reference sequence). The clonotype was recovered from a man in his late teens or twenties in good health. The sample consisted of naive CD8+ T cells sorted from blood. This sequence joins TRBV19 and TRBJ1-1; a possible D gene is TRBD1 (6 bases). For the CDR3, the DNA is TGTGCCAGTAAGGGGGGGCATGTGGAGAACACTGAAGCTTTCTTT. This translates into CASKGGHVENTEAFF.